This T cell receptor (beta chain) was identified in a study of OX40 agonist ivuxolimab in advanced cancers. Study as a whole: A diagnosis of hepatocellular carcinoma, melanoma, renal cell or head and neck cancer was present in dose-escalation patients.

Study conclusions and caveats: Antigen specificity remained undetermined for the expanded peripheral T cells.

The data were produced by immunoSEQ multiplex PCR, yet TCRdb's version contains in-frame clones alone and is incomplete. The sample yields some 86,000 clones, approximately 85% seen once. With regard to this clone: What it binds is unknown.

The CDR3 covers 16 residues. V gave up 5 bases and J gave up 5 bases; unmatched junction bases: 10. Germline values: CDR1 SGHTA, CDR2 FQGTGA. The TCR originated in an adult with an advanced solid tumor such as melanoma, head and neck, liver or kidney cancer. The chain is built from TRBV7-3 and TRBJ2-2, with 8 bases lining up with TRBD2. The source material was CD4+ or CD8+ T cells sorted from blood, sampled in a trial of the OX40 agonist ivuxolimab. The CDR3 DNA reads TGTGCCAGCAGCCCACAAGCGGGAGTTGCAACCGGGGAGCTGTTTTTT. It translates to CASSPQAGVATGELFF.